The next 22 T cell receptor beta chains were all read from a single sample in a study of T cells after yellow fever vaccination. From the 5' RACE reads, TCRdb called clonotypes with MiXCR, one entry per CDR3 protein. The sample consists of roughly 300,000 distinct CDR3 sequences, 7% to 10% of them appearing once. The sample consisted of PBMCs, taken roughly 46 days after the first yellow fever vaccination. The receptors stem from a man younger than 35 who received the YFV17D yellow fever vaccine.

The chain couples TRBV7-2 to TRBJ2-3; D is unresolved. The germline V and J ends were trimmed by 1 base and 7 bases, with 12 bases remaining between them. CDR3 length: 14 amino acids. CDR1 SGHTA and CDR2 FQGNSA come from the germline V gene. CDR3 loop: CASSLEDRPNTQYF. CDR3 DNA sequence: TGTGCCAGCAGCTTAGAGGACCGGCCAAATACGCAGTATTTT. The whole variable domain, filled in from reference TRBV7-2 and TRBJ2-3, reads GAGVSQSPSNKVTEKGKDVELRCDPISGHTALYWYRQSLGQGLEFLIYFQGNSAPDKSGLPSDRFSAERTGGSVSTLTIQRTQQEDSAVYLCASSLEDRPNTQYFGPGTRLTVL.

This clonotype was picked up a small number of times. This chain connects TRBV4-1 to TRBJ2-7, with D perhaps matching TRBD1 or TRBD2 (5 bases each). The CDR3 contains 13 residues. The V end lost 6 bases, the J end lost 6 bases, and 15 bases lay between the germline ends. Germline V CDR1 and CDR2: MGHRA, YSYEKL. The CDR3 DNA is TGCGCCAGCAGTCCCGGGACCCGACTCGAGCAGTACTTC. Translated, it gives CASSPGTRLEQYF.

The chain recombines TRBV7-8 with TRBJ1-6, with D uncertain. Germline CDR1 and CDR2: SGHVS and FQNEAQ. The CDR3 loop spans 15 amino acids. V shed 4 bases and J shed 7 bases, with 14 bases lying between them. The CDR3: CASSSVRVGNSPLHF. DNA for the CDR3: TGTGCCAGCAGCTCAGTCCGGGTTGGAAATTCACCCCTCCACTTT.

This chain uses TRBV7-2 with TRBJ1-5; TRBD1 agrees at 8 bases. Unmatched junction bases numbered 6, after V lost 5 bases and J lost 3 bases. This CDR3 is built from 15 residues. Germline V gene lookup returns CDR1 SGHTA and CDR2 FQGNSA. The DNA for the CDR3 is TGTGCCAGCAGCCATACAGGGGGATCCAATCAGCCCCAGCATTTT. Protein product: CASSHTGGSNQPQHF.

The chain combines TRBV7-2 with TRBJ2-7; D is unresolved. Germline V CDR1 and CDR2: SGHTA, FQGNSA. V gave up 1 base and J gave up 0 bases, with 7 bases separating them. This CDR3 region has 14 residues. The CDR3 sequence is CASSLVSASYEQYF. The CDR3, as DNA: TGTGCCAGCAGCTTAGTATCGGCCTCCTACGAGCAGTACTTC.

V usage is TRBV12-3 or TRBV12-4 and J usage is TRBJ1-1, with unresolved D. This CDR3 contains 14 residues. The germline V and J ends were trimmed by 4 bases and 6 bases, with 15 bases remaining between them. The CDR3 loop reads CASSSYGVSAEAFF. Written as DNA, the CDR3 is TGTGCCAGCAGTTCGTACGGTGTAAGCGCTGAAGCTTTCTTT.

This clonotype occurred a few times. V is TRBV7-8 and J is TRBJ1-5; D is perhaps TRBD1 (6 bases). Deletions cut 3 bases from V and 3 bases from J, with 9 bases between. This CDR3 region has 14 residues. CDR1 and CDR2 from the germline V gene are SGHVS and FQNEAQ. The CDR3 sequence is CASSLNRANQPQHF. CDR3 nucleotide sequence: TGTGCCAGCAGCTTGAACAGGGCCAATCAGCCCCAGCATTTT.

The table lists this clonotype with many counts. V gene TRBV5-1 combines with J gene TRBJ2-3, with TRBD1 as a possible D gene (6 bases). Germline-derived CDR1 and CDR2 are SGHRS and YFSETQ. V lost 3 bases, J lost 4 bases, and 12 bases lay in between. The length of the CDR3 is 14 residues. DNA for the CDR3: TGCGCCAGCAGCTCAGGGGTCCGATCAGATACGCAGTATTTT. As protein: CASSSGVRSDTQYF.

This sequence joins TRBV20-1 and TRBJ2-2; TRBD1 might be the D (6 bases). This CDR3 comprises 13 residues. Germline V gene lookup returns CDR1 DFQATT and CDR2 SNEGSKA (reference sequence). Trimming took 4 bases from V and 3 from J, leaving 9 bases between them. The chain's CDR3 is CSAKQGHTGELFF. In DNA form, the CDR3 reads TGCAGTGCTAAACAGGGTCACACCGGGGAGCTGTTTTTT.

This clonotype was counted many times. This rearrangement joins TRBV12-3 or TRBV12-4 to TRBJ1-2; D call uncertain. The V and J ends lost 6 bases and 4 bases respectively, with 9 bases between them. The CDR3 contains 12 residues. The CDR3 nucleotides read TGTGCCAGCAGGGGGTCTGGCTATGGCTACACCTTC. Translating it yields CASRGSGYGYTF.

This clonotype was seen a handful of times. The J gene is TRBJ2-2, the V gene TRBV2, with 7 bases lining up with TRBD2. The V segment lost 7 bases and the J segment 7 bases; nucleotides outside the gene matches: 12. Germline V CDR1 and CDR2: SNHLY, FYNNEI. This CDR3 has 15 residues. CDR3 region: CASTSRGMVGGELFF. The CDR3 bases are TGTGCCAGCACCTCGCGGGGGATGGTTGGCGGGGAGCTGTTTTTT.

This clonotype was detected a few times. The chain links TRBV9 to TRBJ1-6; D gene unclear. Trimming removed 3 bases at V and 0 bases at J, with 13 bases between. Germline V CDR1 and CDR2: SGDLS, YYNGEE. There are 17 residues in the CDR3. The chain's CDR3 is CASSGPPQYSYNSPLHF. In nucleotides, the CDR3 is TGTGCCAGCAGCGGACCCCCCCAGTACTCCTATAATTCACCCCTCCACTTT. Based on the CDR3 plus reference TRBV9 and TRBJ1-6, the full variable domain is DSGVTQTPKHLITATGQRVTLRCSPRSGDLSVYWYQQSLDQGLQFLIQYYNGEERAKGNILERFSAQQFPDLHSELNLSSLELGDSALYFCASSGPPQYSYNSPLHFGNGTRLTVT.

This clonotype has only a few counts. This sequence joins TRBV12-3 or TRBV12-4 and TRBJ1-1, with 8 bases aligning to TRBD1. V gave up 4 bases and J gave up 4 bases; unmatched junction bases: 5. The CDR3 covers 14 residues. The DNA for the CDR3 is TGTGCCAGCAGTTCCGGACAGGGCCCCACTGAAGCTTTCTTT. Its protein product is CASSSGQGPTEAFF.

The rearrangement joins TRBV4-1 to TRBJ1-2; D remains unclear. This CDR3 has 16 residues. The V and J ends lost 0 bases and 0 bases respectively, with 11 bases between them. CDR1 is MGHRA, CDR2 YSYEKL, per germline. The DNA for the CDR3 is TGCGCCAGCAGCCAAGAACCGGACGGAGCTAACTATGGCTACACCTTC. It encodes CASSQEPDGANYGYTF.

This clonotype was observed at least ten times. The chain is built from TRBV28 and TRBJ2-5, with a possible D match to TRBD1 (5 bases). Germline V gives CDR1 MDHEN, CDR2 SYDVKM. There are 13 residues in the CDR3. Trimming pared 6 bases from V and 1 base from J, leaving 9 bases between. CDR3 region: CASRPQGQETQYF. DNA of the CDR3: TGTGCCAGCAGGCCCCAGGGCCAAGAGACCCAGTACTTC.

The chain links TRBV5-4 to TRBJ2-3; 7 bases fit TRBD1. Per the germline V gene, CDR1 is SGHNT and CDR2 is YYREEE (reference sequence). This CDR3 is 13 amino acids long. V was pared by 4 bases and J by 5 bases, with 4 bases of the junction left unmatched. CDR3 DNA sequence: TGTGCCAGCAGCCCTTGGACAGGAGATACGCAGTATTTT. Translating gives CASSPWTGDTQYF.

CDR3 region: CASSLGRSEPQHF. CDR3 DNA sequence: TGTGCCAGCAGCTTGGGTCGCAGTGAGCCCCAGCATTTT. This rearrangement joins TRBV5-5 to TRBJ1-5; D remains unclear. With 0 bases removed from V and 8 bases from J, the gap between germline ends came to 9 bases. This CDR3 has 13 amino acids. The germline CDR1 and CDR2 sequences are SGHKS and YYEKEE (reference sequence).

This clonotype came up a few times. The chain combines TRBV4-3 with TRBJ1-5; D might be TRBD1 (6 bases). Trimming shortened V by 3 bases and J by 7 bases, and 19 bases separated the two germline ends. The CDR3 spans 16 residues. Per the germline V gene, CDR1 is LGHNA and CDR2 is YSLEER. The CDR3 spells CASSQGIGGRSQPQHF. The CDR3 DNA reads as TGCGCCAGCAGCCAGGGAATCGGGGGGCGGTCGCAGCCCCAGCATTTT.

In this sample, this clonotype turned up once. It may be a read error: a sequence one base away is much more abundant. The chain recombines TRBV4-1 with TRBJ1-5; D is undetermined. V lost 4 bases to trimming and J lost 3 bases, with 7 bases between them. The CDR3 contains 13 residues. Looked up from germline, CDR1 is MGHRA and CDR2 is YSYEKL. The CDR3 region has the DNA TGCGCCAGCAGCCGACGCGTCAATCAGCCCCAGCATTTT. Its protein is CASSRRVNQPQHF.

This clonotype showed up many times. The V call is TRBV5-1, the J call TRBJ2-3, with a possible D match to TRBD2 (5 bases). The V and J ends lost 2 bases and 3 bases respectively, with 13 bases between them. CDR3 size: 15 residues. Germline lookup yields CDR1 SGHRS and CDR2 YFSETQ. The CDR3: CASSFVPSSTDTQYF. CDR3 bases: TGCGCCAGCAGCTTCGTTCCTAGCTCTACAGATACGCAGTATTTT.

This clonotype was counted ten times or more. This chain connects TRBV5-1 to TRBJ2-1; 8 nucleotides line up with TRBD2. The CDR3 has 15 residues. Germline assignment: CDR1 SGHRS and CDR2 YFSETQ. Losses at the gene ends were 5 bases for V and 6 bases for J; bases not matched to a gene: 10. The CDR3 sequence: CASSEPGGPRNEQFF. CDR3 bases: TGCGCCAGCAGTGAACCGGGGGGGCCCCGCAATGAGCAGTTCTTC.

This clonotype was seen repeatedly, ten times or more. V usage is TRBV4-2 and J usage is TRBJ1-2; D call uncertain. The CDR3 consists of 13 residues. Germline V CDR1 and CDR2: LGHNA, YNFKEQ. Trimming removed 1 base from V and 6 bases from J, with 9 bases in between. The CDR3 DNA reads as TGTGCCAGCAGCCAAGTAGGAAAGGATGGCTACACCTTC. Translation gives CASSQVGKDGYTF.